The sequence of this T cell receptor (beta chain) was determined in a study of blood T cell repertoires in COVID-19. Study background: Samples representing acute and convalescent COVID-19 were sourced from the United States, Italy and Spain.

Measured with immunoSEQ multiplex PCR; TCRdb has only the in-frame clones, and not every one. The data show 260,000 or so clones, 65% to 90% seen once. Membership in each cohort depended on participant-reported clinical history. Before being deemed recovered, Cohort 3 donors had two negative PCRs, clearance, or symptom resolution. The sequenced sample consisted of PBMCs or T cells enriched from blood (not recorded which). The sequence was obtained from a man between 18 and 35 years old who had recovered from COVID-19.

The chain's CDR3 is CASSPGLAGGYEQFF. CDR3 nucleotides: TGTGCCAGCAGTCCCGGACTAGCGGGAGGCTATGAGCAGTTCTTC. The J gene is TRBJ2-1, the V gene TRBV27; 14 nucleotides line up with TRBD2. This CDR3 region has 15 residues. Germline loops: CDR1 MNHEY, CDR2 SMNVEV (reference sequence). J was trimmed by 8 bases and V by 5 bases; bases with no gene match: 5.